Listed here are 27 T cell receptor beta chains from one sample, sequenced in a study of Graves' ophthalmopathy and Graves' hyperthyroidism. RNA transcripts served as template for amplifying TCR beta CDR3 sequences. HTBI-primed RT-PCR formed the first round, and a multiplex PCR formed the second. Via MiXCR, TCRdb re-called the multiplex PCR reads, giving one row per CDR3 protein. This repertoire shows about 740,000 distinct CDR3 sequences, around 40% found once; its top ten account for 44%. The specimen was peripheral blood. These receptors came from an adult man with Graves' ophthalmopathy.

This rearrangement joins TRBV29-1 to TRBJ1-1, with 8 nucleotides matching TRBD1. The trim removed 7 bases at V and 10 bases at J, leaving 14 bases unmatched. Germline CDR1 reads SQVTM; CDR2 reads ANQGSEA. This CDR3 has 13 residues. The CDR3 nucleotides read TGCAGCGCTGAGGATGGGACAGGCAAGGGAGCTTTCTTT. Amino acids: CSAEDGTGKGAFF.

CDR3 residues: CASSQSDRATEAFF. CDR3 DNA: TGTGCCAGCAGCCAGTCGGACAGGGCCACTGAAGCTTTCTTT. The V call is TRBV2, the J call TRBJ1-1, with 8 bases aligning to TRBD1. The CDR3 runs 14 residues. Germline V gene data show CDR1 as SNHLY and CDR2 as FYNNEI. V trimming: 6 bases; J trimming: 4 bases; junction bases outside the gene matches: 7.

This clonotype has a count of ten or more. The chain uses TRBV5-5 and TRBJ1-1, with D maybe TRBD1 (6 bases). The V gene's germline CDR1 is SGHKS and CDR2 YYEKEE (reference sequence). Trimming stripped 3 bases from V and 0 bases from J, with 12 bases between. This CDR3 has 15 residues. The CDR3 DNA reads TGTGCCAGCAGCTGGGAGGGGGTCATGAACACTGAAGCTTTCTTT. Residues: CASSWEGVMNTEAFF.

This clonotype was seen many times. The chain uses TRBV11-2 and TRBJ1-1; D not certain. From germline, CDR1 is SGHAT and CDR2 FQNNGV. The CDR3 sequence is 12 residues long. The V end lost 3 bases, the J end lost 5 bases, and 7 bases lay between the germline ends. The CDR3 nucleotides are TGTGCCAGCAGCTTGATCCAAACTGAAGCTTTCTTT. It specifies CASSLIQTEAFF.

The chain employs TRBV7-2 and TRBJ2-5, with TRBD2 matching 8 bases. Per germline, CDR1 SGHTA and CDR2 FQGNSA. The J segment lost 3 bases and the V segment lost 6 bases, leaving 12 bases of the junction unmatched. The CDR3 totals 16 residues. CDR3 residues: CASSSPSGAGEETQYF. CDR3 DNA sequence: TGTGCCAGCAGTTCCCCCTCGGGAGCGGGAGAAGAGACCCAGTACTTC.

This clonotype was observed a handful of times. V is TRBV4-1 and J is TRBJ2-7; tentative D call: TRBD2 (5 bases). Looked up from germline, CDR1 is MGHRA and CDR2 is YSYEKL. The CDR3 runs to 15 residues. The V and J ends lost 0 bases and 4 bases respectively, with 13 bases between them. CDR3 DNA sequence: TGCGCCAGCAGCCAAGATATAGCGCCGGGTTACGAGCAGTACTTC. Its protein is CASSQDIAPGYEQYF.

The genes are TRBV20-1 and TRBJ2-5; D not certain. Germline CDR1 reads DFQATT; CDR2 reads SNEGSKA (reference sequence). This CDR3 is 13 amino acids long. V dropped 0 bases and J dropped 1 base, with 6 bases sitting between them. The CDR3 DNA reads TGCAGTGCTAGAGACCAGATCCAAGAGACCCAGTACTTC. Amino acids: CSARDQIQETQYF.

In regard to this clonotype: A junction end diverges from the germline sequence, so it may reflect a read error. V usage is TRBV7-9 and J usage is TRBJ1-5; TRBD1 is a possible D gene (5 bases). The CDR3 extends over 14 amino acids. CDR1 is SEHNR and CDR2 is FQNEAQ in the germline V gene (reference sequence). The CDR3, as DNA: TGTGCCAGCAGTTTACGACAGCACAATCTGCCCCAGCATTTT. Encoded protein: CASSLRQHNLPQHF.

This clonotype was observed many times. This CDR3 reads CASSRTALSYEQYF. The CDR3 DNA sequence: TGTGCCAGCAGTCGGACAGCCCTCTCCTACGAGCAGTACTTC. The chain recombines TRBV7-9 with TRBJ2-7, with TRBD1 as a possible D gene (6 bases). Trimming removed 6 bases at V and 0 bases at J, with 12 bases between. This CDR3 region has 14 residues. The germline CDR1 and CDR2 sequences are SEHNR and FQNEAQ (reference sequence). Looking up the rest from reference TRBV7-9 and TRBJ2-7 gives the full variable domain: DTGVSQNPRHKITKRGQNVTFRCDPISEHNRLYWYRQTLGQGPEFLTYFQNEAQLEKSRLLSDRFSAERPKGSFSTLEIQRTEQGDSAMYLCASSRTALSYEQYFGPGTRLTVT.

Here the CDR3 reads CASTVTESYEQYF. The CDR3 DNA reads as TGTGCCAGTACAGTAACAGAGTCCTACGAGCAGTACTTC. The V and J genes are TRBV6-6 and TRBJ2-7; unclear D gene. Per germline, CDR1 MNHNY and CDR2 SVGAGI (reference sequence). The CDR3 loop spans 13 amino acids. Trimming stripped 9 bases from V and 1 base from J, with 13 bases between.

V gene TRBV6-6 combines with J gene TRBJ2-7; D possibly corresponds to TRBD1 (8 bases). The V and J ends lost 5 bases and 3 bases respectively, with 14 bases between them. The CDR3 consists of 14 residues. Germline V lookup: CDR1 MNHNY, CDR2 SVGAGI (reference sequence). CDR3 loop: CASSHTGGGYEQYF. The DNA for the CDR3 is TGTGCCAGCAGTCATACAGGGGGGGGCTACGAGCAGTACTTC.

This clonotype came up many times. The V call is TRBV2, the J call TRBJ1-4; TRBD1 agrees at 10 bases. The CDR3 totals 19 residues. Germline-derived CDR1 and CDR2 are SNHLY and FYNNEI. V lost 2 bases to trimming and J lost 8 bases; unmatched junction nucleotides: 17. CDR3 DNA sequence: TGTGCCAGCAGTGAAATTTACCCTCCGGTGGGACAGGGGCGGGAAAAACTGTTTTTT. Protein: CASSEIYPPVGQGREKLFF.

This clonotype has just a few counts. The chain couples TRBV29-1 to TRBJ2-5, with 9 bases identical to TRBD2. Germline CDR1 SQVTM, CDR2 ANQGSEA. J was trimmed by 5 bases and V by 7 bases; bases with no gene match: 8. This CDR3 is built from 13 residues. The CDR3 DNA reads TGCAGCGGGATTAGCGGGAGTGACGAGACCCAGTACTTC. This translates into CSGISGSDETQYF.

This clonotype was detected only a few times. The V call is TRBV19, the J call TRBJ1-4, with D perhaps TRBD1 (6 bases). This CDR3 contains 15 residues. Trimming cost V 4 bases and J 3 bases, with 12 bases left between them. In germline, CDR1 is LNHDA, CDR2 SQIVND (reference sequence). The CDR3 DNA reads as TGTGCCAGTAGTACGGGGGACATCTCTAATGAAAAACTGTTTTTT. This codes for CASSTGDISNEKLFF.

The sample holds many counts of this clonotype. The genes are TRBV7-9 and TRBJ2-5; D might be TRBD1 (5 bases). V was shortened by 1 base and J by 4 bases, with 7 bases between the two germline ends. There are 13 residues in the CDR3. Germline V CDR1 and CDR2: SEHNR, FQNEAQ (reference sequence). CDR3: CASSLGGLETQYF. The CDR3 DNA sequence: TGTGCCAGCAGCTTAGGGGGCCTAGAGACCCAGTACTTC.

V gene TRBV5-6 combines with J gene TRBJ1-2; the match to TRBD1 covers 9 bases. CDR1 and CDR2 (germline): SGHDT, YYEEEE. J gave up 7 bases and V 4 bases, and 17 bases lay outside the gene matches. CDR3 length: 17 amino acids. CDR3: CASSLPRGGQGIGGYTF. The CDR3 DNA reads TGTGCCAGCAGCCTGCCCCGTGGGGGACAGGGAATAGGTGGCTACACCTTC.

As to this clonotype: The junction departs from germline at one end; a sequencing error may be responsible. The gene calls are TRBV7-9 and TRBJ2-5; perhaps TRBD1 as D (6 bases). Germline CDR1 and CDR2: SEHNR and FQNEAQ (reference sequence). The CDR3 contains 12 residues. DNA of the CDR3: TGTGCCAGCAGCTTAGTGGGGGACACCTCGTTCTTC. This gives the protein CASSLVGDTSFF.

The rearrangement joins TRBV10-2 to TRBJ2-7, with unresolved D. The germline gives CDR1 WSHSY, CDR2 SAAADI. V was clipped by 7 bases and J by 4 bases, with 20 bases between them. The CDR3 contains 15 residues. DNA for the CDR3: TGCGCCAGCAAGCGAACCGGCCCCCTTGATTACGAGCAGTACTTC. Protein product: CASKRTGPLDYEQYF.

This clonotype was picked up a small number of times. This sequence may be a read error, since a much larger clone differs from it by one base. This sequence joins TRBV29-1 and TRBJ1-2, with a weak D call TRBD1 (6 bases). The CDR3 runs to 13 residues. Germline CDR1 and CDR2: SQVTM and ANQGSEA. CDR3 coding DNA: TGCAGCGTTGAAGTGCGACAGGACTATGGCCACACCTTC. Amino acid sequence: CSVEVRQDYGHTF.

There are a few counts of this clonotype. This sequence joins TRBV12-3 or TRBV12-4 and TRBJ1-4; TRBD1 matches at 8 bases. The CDR3 totals 14 residues. V lost 7 bases, J lost 8 bases, and 9 bases stayed unmatched. The CDR3 protein is CASTMTGEREKLFF. In nucleotides, the CDR3 is TGTGCCAGCACCATGACAGGGGAGAGAGAAAAACTGTTTTTT.

This clonotype has ten or more counts. J is TRBJ2-7 and V is TRBV10-3, with D tentatively TRBD1 (5 bases). Trimming removed 5 bases from V and 3 bases from J, with 14 bases in between. This CDR3 is 14 amino acids long. CDR1 is ENHRY and CDR2 is SYGVKD in the germline V gene. This chain's CDR3 is CAISTGQRNYEQYF. In DNA, the CDR3 is TGTGCCATCAGTACAGGTCAAAGGAACTACGAGCAGTACTTC.

CDR3 in DNA: TGTGCCAGCCCCGGGGTTGGGCTAGCCTACGAGCAGTACTTC. Translation gives CASPGVGLAYEQYF. V usage is TRBV9 and J usage is TRBJ2-7; the D gene is possibly TRBD2 (5 bases). V was shortened by 7 bases and J by 2 bases, with 16 bases between the two germline ends. The V gene's germline CDR1 is SGDLS and CDR2 YYNGEE. This CDR3 has 14 residues.

This clonotype has more than one count but fewer than ten. The gene calls are TRBV6-5 and TRBJ2-7; D is perhaps TRBD1 (7 bases). Deletions cut 6 bases from V and 0 bases from J, with 15 bases between. The CDR3 is 15 residues long. From germline, CDR1 is MNHEY and CDR2 SVGAGI. In DNA form, the CDR3 reads TGTGCCAGCAGGAAGACAGGGAGGAGCTCCTACGAGCAGTACTTC. This translates into CASRKTGRSSYEQYF.

The chain's CDR3 is CSVEWGPEKLFF. DNA of the CDR3: TGCAGCGTTGAGTGGGGCCCTGAAAAACTGTTTTTT. The chain uses TRBV29-1 and TRBJ1-4; D is possibly TRBD1 (5 bases). The CDR3 runs to 12 residues. V lost 3 bases and J 7 bases, leaving 9 bases between the germline ends. Germline V gene data show CDR1 as SQVTM and CDR2 as ANQGSEA.

The sample holds many counts of this clonotype. The gene calls are TRBV2 and TRBJ2-5; D ambiguous. The CDR3 spans 13 residues. The germline CDR1 and CDR2 sequences are SNHLY and FYNNEI. V lost 2 bases, J lost 2 bases, and 6 bases lay in between. CDR3 residues: CASSERGQETQYF. CDR3 DNA: TGTGCCAGCAGTGAACGTGGGCAAGAGACCCAGTACTTC.

The chain combines TRBV29-1 with TRBJ1-1, with 8 positions matching TRBD1. This CDR3 spans 15 amino acids. Per the germline V gene, CDR1 is SQVTM and CDR2 is ANQGSEA. Losses at the gene ends were 5 bases for V and 1 base for J; bases not matched to a gene: 9. In DNA form, the CDR3 reads TGCAGCGTTCAATTATCGGACAGGGCGAACACTGAAGCTTTCTTT. Protein: CSVQLSDRANTEAFF.

This clonotype was detected ten times or more. The J gene is TRBJ1-2, the V gene TRBV25-1; no reliable D call. The CDR3 loop spans 13 amino acids. Trimming took 2 bases from V and 10 from J, leaving 14 bases between them. Per the germline V gene, CDR1 is MGHDK and CDR2 is SYGVNS. CDR3 bases: TGTGCCAGCAGTGAACTAGGGAAGTCCTACTACACCTTC. This gives the protein CASSELGKSYYTF.